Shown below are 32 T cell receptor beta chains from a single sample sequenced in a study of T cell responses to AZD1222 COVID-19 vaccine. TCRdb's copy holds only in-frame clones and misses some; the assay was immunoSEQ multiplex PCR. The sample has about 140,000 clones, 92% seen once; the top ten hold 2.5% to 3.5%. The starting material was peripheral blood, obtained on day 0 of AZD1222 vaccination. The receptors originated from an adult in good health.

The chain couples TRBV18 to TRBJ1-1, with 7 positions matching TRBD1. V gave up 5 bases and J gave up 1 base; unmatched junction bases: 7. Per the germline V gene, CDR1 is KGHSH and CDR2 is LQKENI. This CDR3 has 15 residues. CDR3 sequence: CASSARTGENTEAFF. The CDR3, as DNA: TGTGCCAGCTCAGCCAGAACAGGGGAGAACACTGAAGCTTTCTTT. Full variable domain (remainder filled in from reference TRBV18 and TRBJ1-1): NAGVMQNPRHLVRRRGQEARLRCSPMKGHSHVYWYRQLPEEGLKFMVYLQKENIIDESGMPKERFSAEFPKEGPSILRIQQVVRGDSAAYFCASSARTGENTEAFFGQGTRLTVV.

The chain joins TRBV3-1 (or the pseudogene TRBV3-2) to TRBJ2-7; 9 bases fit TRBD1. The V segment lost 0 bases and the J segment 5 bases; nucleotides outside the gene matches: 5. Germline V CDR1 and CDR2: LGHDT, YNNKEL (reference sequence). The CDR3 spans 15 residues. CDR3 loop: CASSQEIGTGNEQYF. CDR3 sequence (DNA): TGTGCCAGCAGCCAAGAAATCGGGACAGGGAACGAGCAGTACTTC.

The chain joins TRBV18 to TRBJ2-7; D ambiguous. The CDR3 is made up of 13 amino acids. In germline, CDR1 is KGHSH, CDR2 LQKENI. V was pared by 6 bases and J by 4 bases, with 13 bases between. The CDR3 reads CASSPMMGYEQYF. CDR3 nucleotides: TGTGCCAGCTCCCCCATGATGGGGTACGAGCAGTACTTC.

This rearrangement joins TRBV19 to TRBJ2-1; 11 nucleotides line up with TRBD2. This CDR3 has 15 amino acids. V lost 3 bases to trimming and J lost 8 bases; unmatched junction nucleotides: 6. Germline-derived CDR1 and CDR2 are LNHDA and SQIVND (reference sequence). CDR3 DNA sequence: TGTGCCAGTAGTATGGTAGCGGGAGGGCCCCATGAGCAGTTCTTC. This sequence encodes CASSMVAGGPHEQFF. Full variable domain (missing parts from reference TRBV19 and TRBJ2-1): DGGITQSPKYLFRKEGQNVTLSCEQNLNHDAMYWYRQDPGQGLRLIYYSQIVNDFQKGDIAEGYSVSREKKESFPLTVTSAQKNPTAFYLCASSMVAGGPHEQFFGPGTRLTVL.

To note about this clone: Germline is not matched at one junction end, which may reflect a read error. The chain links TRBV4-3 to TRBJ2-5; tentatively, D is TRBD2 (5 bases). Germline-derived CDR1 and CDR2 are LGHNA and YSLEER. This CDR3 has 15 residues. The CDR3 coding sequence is TGCGCCAGCAGCCAAATACTAGGCGGCCAACAGACCCAGTACTTC. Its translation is CASSQILGGQQTQYF.

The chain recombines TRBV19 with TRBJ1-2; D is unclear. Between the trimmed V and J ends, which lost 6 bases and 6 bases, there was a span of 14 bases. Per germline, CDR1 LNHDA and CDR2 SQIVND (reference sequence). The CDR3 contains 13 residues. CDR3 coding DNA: TGTGCCAGTAGCCCGCGCTCTTCCGATGGCTACACCTTC. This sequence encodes CASSPRSSDGYTF.

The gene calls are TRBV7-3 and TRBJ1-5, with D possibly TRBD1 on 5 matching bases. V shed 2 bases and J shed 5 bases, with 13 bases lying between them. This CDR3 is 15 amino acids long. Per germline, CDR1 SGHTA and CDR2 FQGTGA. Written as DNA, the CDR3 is TGTGCCAGCAGCTTAGGGAGCGGGGGGGATCAGCCCCAGCATTTT. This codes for CASSLGSGGDQPQHF.

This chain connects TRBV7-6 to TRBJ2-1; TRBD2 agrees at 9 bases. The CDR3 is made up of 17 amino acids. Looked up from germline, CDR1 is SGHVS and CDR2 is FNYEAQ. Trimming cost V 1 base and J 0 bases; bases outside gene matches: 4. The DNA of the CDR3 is TGTGCCAGCAGCTTAGTTCCTAGCGGGATCTCCTACAATGAGCAGTTCTTC. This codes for CASSLVPSGISYNEQFF.

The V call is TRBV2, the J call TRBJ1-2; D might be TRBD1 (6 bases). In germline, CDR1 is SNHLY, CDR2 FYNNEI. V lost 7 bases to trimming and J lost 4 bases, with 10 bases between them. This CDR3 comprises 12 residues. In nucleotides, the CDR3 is TGTGCCAGCATGGGGGGCGTCTATGGCTACACCTTC. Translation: CASMGGVYGYTF.

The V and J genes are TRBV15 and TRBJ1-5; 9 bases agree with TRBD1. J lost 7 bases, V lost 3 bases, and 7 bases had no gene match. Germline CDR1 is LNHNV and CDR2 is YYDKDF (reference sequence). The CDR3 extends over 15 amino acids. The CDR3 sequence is CATSRNDRGDQPQHF. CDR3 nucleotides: TGTGCCACCAGCAGGAATGACAGGGGGGACCAGCCCCAGCATTTT.

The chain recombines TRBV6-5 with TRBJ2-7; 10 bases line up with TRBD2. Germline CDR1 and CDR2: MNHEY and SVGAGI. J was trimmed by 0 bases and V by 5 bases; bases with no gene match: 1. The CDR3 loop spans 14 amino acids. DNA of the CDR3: TGTGCCAGCAGTCGGACTAGCGGCTCCTACGAGCAGTACTTC. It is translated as CASSRTSGSYEQYF.

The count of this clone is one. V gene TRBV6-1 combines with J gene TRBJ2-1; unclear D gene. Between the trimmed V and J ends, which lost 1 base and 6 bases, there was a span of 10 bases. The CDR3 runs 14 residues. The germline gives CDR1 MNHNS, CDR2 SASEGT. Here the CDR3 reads CASSEGFSGNEQFF. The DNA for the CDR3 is TGTGCCAGCAGTGAAGGCTTTTCCGGCAATGAGCAGTTCTTC.

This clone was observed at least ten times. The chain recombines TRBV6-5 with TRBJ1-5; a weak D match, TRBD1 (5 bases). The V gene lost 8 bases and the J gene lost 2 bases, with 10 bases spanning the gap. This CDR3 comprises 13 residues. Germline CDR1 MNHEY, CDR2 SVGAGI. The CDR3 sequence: CASASGGNQPQHF. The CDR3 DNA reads TGTGCCAGCGCCTCGGGGGGCAATCAGCCCCAGCATTTT.

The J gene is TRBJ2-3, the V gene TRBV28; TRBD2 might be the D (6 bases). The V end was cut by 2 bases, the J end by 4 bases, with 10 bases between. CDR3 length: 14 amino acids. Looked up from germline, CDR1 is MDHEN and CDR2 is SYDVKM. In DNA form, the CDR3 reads TGTGCCAGCAGTTTAAGGGCTAGCGCAGATACGCAGTATTTT. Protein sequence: CASSLRASADTQYF.

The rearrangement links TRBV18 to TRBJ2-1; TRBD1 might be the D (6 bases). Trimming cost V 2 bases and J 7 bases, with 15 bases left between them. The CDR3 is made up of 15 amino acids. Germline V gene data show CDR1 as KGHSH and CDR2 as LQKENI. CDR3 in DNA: TGTGCCAGCTCACCATGGGCAGGGGTAGAAAATGAGCAGTTCTTC. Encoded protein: CASSPWAGVENEQFF.

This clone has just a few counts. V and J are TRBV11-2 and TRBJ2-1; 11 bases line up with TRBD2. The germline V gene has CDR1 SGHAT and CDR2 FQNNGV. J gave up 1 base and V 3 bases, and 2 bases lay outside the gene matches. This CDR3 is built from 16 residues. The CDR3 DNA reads TGTGCCAGCAGCTTTACTAGCGGGAGTTCCTACAATGAGCAGTTCTTC. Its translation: CASSFTSGSSYNEQFF. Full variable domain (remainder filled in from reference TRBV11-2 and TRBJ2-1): EAGVAQSPRYKIIEKRQSVAFWCNPISGHATLYWYQQILGQGPKLLIQFQNNGVVDDSQLPKDRFSAERLKGVDSTLKIQPAKLEDSAVYLCASSFTSGSSYNEQFFGPGTRLTVL.

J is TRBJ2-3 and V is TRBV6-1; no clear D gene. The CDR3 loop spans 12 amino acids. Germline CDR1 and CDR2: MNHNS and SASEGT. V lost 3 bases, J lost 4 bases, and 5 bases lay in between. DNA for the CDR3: TGTGCCAGCAGTGACGGTGCAGATACGCAGTATTTT. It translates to CASSDGADTQYF.

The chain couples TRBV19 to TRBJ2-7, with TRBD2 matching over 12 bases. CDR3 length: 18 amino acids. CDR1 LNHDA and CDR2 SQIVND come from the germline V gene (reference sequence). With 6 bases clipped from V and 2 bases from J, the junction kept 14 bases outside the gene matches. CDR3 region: CASRTSGLAGGPPYEQYF. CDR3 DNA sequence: TGTGCCAGTAGAACGTCGGGTCTAGCGGGAGGGCCCCCCTACGAGCAGTACTTC.

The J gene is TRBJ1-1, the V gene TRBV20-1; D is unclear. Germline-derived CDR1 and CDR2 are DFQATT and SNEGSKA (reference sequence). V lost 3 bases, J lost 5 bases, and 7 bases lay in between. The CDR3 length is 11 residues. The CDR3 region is CSASGVTEAFF. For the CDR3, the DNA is TGCAGTGCTAGCGGGGTTACTGAAGCTTTCTTT.

The CDR3 bases are TGCAGCGTTGAGAGGACAGGTTCCTACGAGCAGTACTTC. It yields the protein CSVERTGSYEQYF. This sequence joins TRBV29-1 and TRBJ2-7, with 7 positions matching TRBD1. V was pared by 3 bases and J by 1 base, with 3 bases of the junction left unmatched. The CDR3 is made up of 13 amino acids. The germline CDR1 and CDR2 sequences are SQVTM and ANQGSEA.

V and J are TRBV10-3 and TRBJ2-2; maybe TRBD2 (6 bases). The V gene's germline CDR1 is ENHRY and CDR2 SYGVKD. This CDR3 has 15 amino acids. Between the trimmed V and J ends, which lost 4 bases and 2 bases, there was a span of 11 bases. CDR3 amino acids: CAISGREYNTGELFF. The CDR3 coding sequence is TGTGCCATCAGTGGACGGGAGTATAACACCGGGGAGCTGTTTTTT.

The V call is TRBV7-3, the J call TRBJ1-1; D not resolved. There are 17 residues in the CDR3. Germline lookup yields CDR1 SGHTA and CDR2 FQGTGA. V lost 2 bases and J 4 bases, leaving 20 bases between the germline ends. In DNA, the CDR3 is TGTGCCAGCAGCTTATACCCAATAAATCCCGTTGGCACTGAAGCTTTCTTT. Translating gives CASSLYPINPVGTEAFF.

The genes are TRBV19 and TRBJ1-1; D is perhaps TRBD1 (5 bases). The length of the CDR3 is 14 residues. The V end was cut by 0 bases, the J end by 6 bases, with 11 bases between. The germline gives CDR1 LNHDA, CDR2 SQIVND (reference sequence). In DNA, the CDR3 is TGTGCCAGTAGTATAGATCTGGGGGTATCTGAAGCTTTCTTT. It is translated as CASSIDLGVSEAFF.

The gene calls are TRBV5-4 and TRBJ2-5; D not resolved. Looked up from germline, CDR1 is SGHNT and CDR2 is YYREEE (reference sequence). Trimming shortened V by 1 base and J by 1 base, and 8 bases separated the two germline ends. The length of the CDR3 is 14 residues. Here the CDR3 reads CASSLQRSQETQYF. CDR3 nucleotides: TGTGCCAGCAGCTTGCAACGAAGCCAAGAGACCCAGTACTTC.

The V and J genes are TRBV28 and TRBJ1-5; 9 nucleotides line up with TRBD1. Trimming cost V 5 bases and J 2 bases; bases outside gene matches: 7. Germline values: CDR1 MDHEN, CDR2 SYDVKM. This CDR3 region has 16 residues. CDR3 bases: TGTGCCAGCAGTCGCGCACGACAGGGGGGCAATCAGCCCCAGCATTTT. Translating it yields CASSRARQGGNQPQHF.

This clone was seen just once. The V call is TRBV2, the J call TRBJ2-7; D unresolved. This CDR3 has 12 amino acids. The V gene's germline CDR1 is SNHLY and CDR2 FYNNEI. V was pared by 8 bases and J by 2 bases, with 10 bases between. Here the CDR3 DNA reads TGTGCCAGCCGTTGGGAAGCCTACGAGCAGTACTTC. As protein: CASRWEAYEQYF.

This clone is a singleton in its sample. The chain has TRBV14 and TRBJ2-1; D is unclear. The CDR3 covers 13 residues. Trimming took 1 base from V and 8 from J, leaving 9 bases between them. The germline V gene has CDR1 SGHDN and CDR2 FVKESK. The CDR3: CASSQGPWDEQFF. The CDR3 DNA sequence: TGTGCCAGCAGCCAAGGACCGTGGGATGAGCAGTTCTTC.

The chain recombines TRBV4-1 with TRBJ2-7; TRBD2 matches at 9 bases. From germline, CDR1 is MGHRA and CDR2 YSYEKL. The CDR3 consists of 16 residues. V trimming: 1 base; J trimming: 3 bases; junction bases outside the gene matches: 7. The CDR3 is CASSQGGREGNYEQYF. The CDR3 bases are TGCGCCAGCAGCCAAGGGGGGCGGGAGGGAAACTACGAGCAGTACTTC.

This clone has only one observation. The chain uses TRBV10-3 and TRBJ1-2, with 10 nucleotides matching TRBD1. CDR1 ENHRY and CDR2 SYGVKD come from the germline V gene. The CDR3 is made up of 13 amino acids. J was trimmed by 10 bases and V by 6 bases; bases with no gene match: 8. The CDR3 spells CAIRLGQGTDYTF. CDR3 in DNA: TGTGCCATCAGGTTGGGACAGGGGACGGACTACACCTTC.

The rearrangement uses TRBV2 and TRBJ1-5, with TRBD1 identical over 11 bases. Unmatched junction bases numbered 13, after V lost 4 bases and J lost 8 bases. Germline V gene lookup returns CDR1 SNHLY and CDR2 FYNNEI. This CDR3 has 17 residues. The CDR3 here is CASSGNWDRGIYKPQHF. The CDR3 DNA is TGTGCCAGCAGTGGGAATTGGGACAGGGGGATCTACAAGCCCCAGCATTTT.

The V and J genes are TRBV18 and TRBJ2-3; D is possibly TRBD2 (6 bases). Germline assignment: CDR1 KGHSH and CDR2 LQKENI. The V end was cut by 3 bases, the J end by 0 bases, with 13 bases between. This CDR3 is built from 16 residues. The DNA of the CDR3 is TGTGCCAGCTCACCTAGTTGGGGGACTAGCACAGATACGCAGTATTTT. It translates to CASSPSWGTSTDTQYF.

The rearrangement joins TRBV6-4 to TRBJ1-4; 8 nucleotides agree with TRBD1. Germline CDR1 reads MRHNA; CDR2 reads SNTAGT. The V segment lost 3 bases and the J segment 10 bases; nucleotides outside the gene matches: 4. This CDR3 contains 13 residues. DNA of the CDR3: TGTGCCAGCAGTGAGGACAGGGAAGGAAAACTGTTTTTT. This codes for CASSEDREGKLFF.